The following is a TCR beta chain sequence with its context. The assay was immunoSEQ multiplex PCR, and TCRdb's table has in-frame clones only and misses some. The sample yields 150,000 to 200,000 clones, 80% to 90% seen once. This specimen comes from a study of blood T cell repertoires in COVID-19. About the research overall: Samples representing acute and convalescent COVID-19 were sourced from the United States, Italy and Spain.

Sequenced material: peripheral blood. This receptor was obtained from a woman in her forties or fifties with acute or convalescent COVID-19.

CDR3 DNA: TGTGCAAGTCGCTTGAGGATATCCGGGGCCAACGTCCTGACTTTC. Translation gives CASRLRISGANVLTF. The chain has TRBV12-2 and TRBJ2-6; TRBD2, the table's D call, was not compared with the DNA. TRBV12-2 is listed as a pseudogene. CDR3 length equals 15 residues.